The 29 T cell receptor beta chains reported below all come from one sample, sequenced in a study of blood T cell repertoires in COVID-19. Sequenced by immunoSEQ multiplex PCR; TCRdb stores in-frame clones only, minus some. The sample gives roughly 87,000 clones, around nine tenths of which show up once; around 5.3% is in the top ten. Sequencing was performed on peripheral blood. These receptors were taken from a man aged 40-49 years with acute or convalescent COVID-19.

This clone was seen once. The gene calls are TRBV19 and TRBJ2-1; the D gene is possibly TRBD1 (6 bases). The CDR3 consists of 14 residues. From germline, CDR1 is LNHDA and CDR2 SQIVND (reference sequence). Deletions cut 5 bases from V and 2 bases from J, with 10 bases between. CDR3 loop: CASSLGAAYNEQFF. DNA for the CDR3: TGTGCCAGTAGTTTGGGGGCGGCCTACAATGAGCAGTTCTTC.

The rearrangement uses TRBV27 and TRBJ1-1, with 8 bases that match TRBD1. The CDR3 consists of 15 residues. Per the germline V gene, CDR1 is MNHEY and CDR2 is SMNVEV (reference sequence). V trimming: 6 bases; J trimming: 5 bases; junction bases outside the gene matches: 11. CDR3 in amino acids: CASRPRTGRETEAFF. CDR3 in DNA: TGTGCCAGCAGACCCCGGACAGGGCGAGAAACTGAAGCTTTCTTT.

This clone has only a few counts. V gene TRBV5-6 combines with J gene TRBJ2-4, with TRBD1 matching over 8 bases. The CDR3 consists of 15 residues. From germline, CDR1 is SGHDT and CDR2 YYEEEE. The V segment lost 1 base and the J segment 3 bases; nucleotides outside the gene matches: 3. The CDR3 DNA reads as TGTGCCAGCAGCTTGCTGACAGGGGACAAAAACATTCAGTACTTC. Protein sequence: CASSLLTGDKNIQYF.

The chain links TRBV13 to TRBJ2-1, with D perhaps TRBD2 (6 bases). This CDR3 has 16 residues. Trimming cost V 2 bases and J 6 bases, with 17 bases left between them. CDR1 and CDR2 (germline): PRHDT, FYEKMQ (reference sequence). The CDR3 loop is CASSLLGTQKGNEQFF. The CDR3 DNA reads as TGTGCCAGCAGCTTATTAGGGACTCAAAAGGGCAATGAGCAGTTCTTC.

The chain employs TRBV30 and TRBJ2-1, with D unresolved. The V gene lost 0 bases and the J gene lost 8 bases, with 8 bases spanning the gap. There are 12 residues in the CDR3. CDR1 GTSNPN and CDR2 SVGIG come from the germline V gene (reference sequence). The CDR3 reads CAWSVGGHEQFF. CDR3 nucleotide sequence: TGTGCCTGGAGTGTCGGCGGTCATGAGCAGTTCTTC.

This clone was picked up one time. The V gene is TRBV6-6, the J gene TRBJ1-6, with a possible D match to TRBD1 (5 bases). Trimming left V 5 bases short and J 4 bases short, with 15 bases between. The CDR3 length is 16 residues. The germline V gene encodes CDR1 MNHNY and CDR2 SVGAGI (reference sequence). The CDR3 DNA is TGTGCCAGCAGTGTCCGGGACTCCCCGTATAATTCACCCCTCCACTTT. This gives the protein CASSVRDSPYNSPLHF.

This clone was observed a single time. This sequence joins TRBV15 and TRBJ2-6; 7 nucleotides align to TRBD2. The V and J ends lost 7 bases and 1 base, in that order; junction bases with no gene match: 4. Germline CDR1 reads LNHNV; CDR2 reads YYDKDF (reference sequence). The CDR3 has 15 residues. DNA for the CDR3: TGTGCCACCAACCGGGAGGAGTCTGGGGCCAACGTCCTGACTTTC. It yields the protein CATNREESGANVLTF.

The chain combines TRBV7-2 with TRBJ2-7, with D perhaps TRBD2 (7 bases). Per the germline V gene, CDR1 is SGHTA and CDR2 is FQGNSA. With 1 base removed from V and 3 bases from J, the gap between germline ends came to 10 bases. The CDR3 sequence is 14 residues long. The CDR3, as DNA: TGTGCCAGCAGCTTAGAAGGGGGGGGCTACGAGCAGTACTTC. Amino acid sequence: CASSLEGGGYEQYF.

This clone appeared a few times. V and J are TRBV30 and TRBJ1-2, with D unresolved. From germline, CDR1 is GTSNPN and CDR2 SVGIG (reference sequence). Trimming removed 1 base from V and 2 bases from J, with 5 bases in between. The CDR3 totals 12 residues. The CDR3 sequence is CAWSDGNYGYTF. For the CDR3, the DNA is TGTGCCTGGAGTGACGGGAACTATGGCTACACCTTC.

V is TRBV19 and J is TRBJ2-2; tentatively, D is TRBD1 (5 bases). The V and J ends lost 3 bases and 4 bases respectively, with 9 bases between them. This CDR3 has 14 residues. Germline CDR1 LNHDA, CDR2 SQIVND (reference sequence). CDR3 nucleotide sequence: TGTGCCAGTAGTATGCGAAGGGGCACCGGGGAGCTGTTTTTT. It yields the protein CASSMRRGTGELFF. The full variable domain, rest sourced from reference TRBV19 and TRBJ2-2, is DGGITQSPKYLFRKEGQNVTLSCEQNLNHDAMYWYRQDPGQGLRLIYYSQIVNDFQKGDIAEGYSVSREKKESFPLTVTSAQKNPTAFYLCASSMRRGTGELFFGEGSRLTVL.

The chain has TRBV9 and TRBJ2-3; no firm D call. This CDR3 is 16 amino acids long. Germline assignment: CDR1 SGDLS and CDR2 YYNGEE. Trimming pared 0 bases from V and 1 base from J, leaving 12 bases between. In DNA form, the CDR3 reads TGTGCCAGCAGCGTAGGTCCAGCGATGGGCACAGATACGCAGTATTTT. Protein sequence: CASSVGPAMGTDTQYF.

The chain combines TRBV5-1 with TRBJ2-5, with TRBD1 as a possible D gene (6 bases). The CDR3 is 13 amino acids. V lost 3 bases and J lost 2, with 8 bases in between. The germline V gene encodes CDR1 SGHRS and CDR2 YFSETQ. The CDR3 coding sequence is TGCGCCAGCAGCTCAGGACAGCAAGAGACCCAGTACTTC. Its translation is CASSSGQQETQYF.

This chain joins TRBV6-1 and TRBJ1-2; D is ambiguous. Germline assignment: CDR1 MNHNS and CDR2 SASEGT. This CDR3 has 14 residues. Trimming shortened V by 2 bases and J by 8 bases, and 15 bases separated the two germline ends. In DNA, the CDR3 is TGTGCCAGCAGTGAACCCCCCGGGGTGGGCGGCTACACCTTC. It encodes CASSEPPGVGGYTF.

The chain has TRBV5-1 and TRBJ2-7; 8 nucleotides line up with TRBD1. The CDR3 consists of 14 residues. V shed 4 bases, J shed 6 bases, and the junction held 9 bases outside the gene matches. Germline lookup yields CDR1 SGHRS and CDR2 YFSETQ. This chain's CDR3 is CASSPGQGAREQYF. CDR3 in DNA: TGCGCCAGCAGCCCAGGACAGGGTGCCCGCGAGCAGTACTTC. Complete variable domain (other parts from reference TRBV5-1 and TRBJ2-7): KAGVTQTPRYLIKTRGQQVTLSCSPISGHRSVSWYQQTPGQGLQFLFEYFSETQRNKGNFPGRFSGRQFSNSRSEMNVSTLELGDSALYLCASSPGQGAREQYFGPGTRLTVT.

This clone appeared once. The chain employs TRBV5-3 and TRBJ1-3; D perhaps matches TRBD1 (5 bases). TRBV5-3 is filed as an ORF, its function uncertain. The CDR3 is made up of 15 amino acids. Trimming took off 2 bases at V and 2 bases at J, with 11 bases between the two ends. In DNA, the CDR3 is TGTGCCAGAAGCTTCCCAGGGCGGACTGGAAACACCATATATTTT. Amino acids: CARSFPGRTGNTIYF.

The chain employs TRBV5-4 and TRBJ2-4, with TRBD2 matching 10 bases. This CDR3 comprises 15 residues. The germline CDR1 and CDR2 sequences are SGHNT and YYREEE (reference sequence). Trimming cost V 0 bases and J 5 bases; bases outside gene matches: 2. The CDR3 DNA is TGTGCCAGCAGCTTGGGGACTAGCGGAGAAAACATTCAGTACTTC. Translation: CASSLGTSGENIQYF.

This sequence joins TRBV10-3 and TRBJ1-2; perhaps TRBD1 as D (5 bases). Trimming pared 7 bases from V and 8 bases from J, leaving 14 bases between. Per germline, CDR1 ENHRY and CDR2 SYGVKD. CDR3 length: 12 amino acids. CDR3 nucleotide sequence: TGTGCCATCACCGACAGAGAGGAAGGCTACACCTTC. Amino acids: CAITDREEGYTF.

This clone was found once. The gene calls are TRBV6-5 and TRBJ2-3, with 8 bases matching TRBD2. This CDR3 is 15 amino acids long. Germline assignment: CDR1 MNHEY and CDR2 SVGAGI. The V gene end was trimmed by 0 bases and the J gene end by 4 bases; junction bases not matched to a gene: 3. The CDR3 DNA follows: TGTGCCAGCAGTTACTCCGGGGGGGCGGCAGATACGCAGTATTTT. Translated: CASSYSGGAADTQYF.

This clone was counted only a few times. Other DNA sequences in the same sample also yield this CDR3. J is TRBJ1-1 and V is TRBV5-1; unclear D gene. V lost 2 bases and J lost 5, with 13 bases in between. CDR3 length: 14 amino acids. Germline assignment: CDR1 SGHRS and CDR2 YFSETQ. In DNA form, the CDR3 reads TGCGCCAGCAGCTTATCGGGGAAGGGTACTGAAGCTTTCTTT. Amino acids: CASSLSGKGTEAFF.

This rearrangement joins TRBV29-1 to TRBJ1-4, with a possible D match to TRBD1 (5 bases). Germline loops: CDR1 SQVTM, CDR2 ANQGSEA. CDR3 length: 13 residues. V was cut by 5 bases and J by 8 bases, with 15 bases left in between. CDR3: CSVPSQGGEKLFF. The CDR3 DNA reads as TGCAGCGTTCCCAGCCAGGGAGGGGAAAAACTGTTTTTT. The full variable domain, completed using reference TRBV29-1 and TRBJ1-4, is SAVISQKPSRDICQRGTSLTIQCQVDSQVTMMFWYRQQPGQSLTLIATANQGSEATYESGFVIDKFPISRPNLTFSTLTVSNMSPEDSSIYLCSVPSQGGEKLFFGSGTQLSVL.

This clone has only one observation. The genes are TRBV10-3 and TRBJ2-5; D is perhaps TRBD2 (8 bases). Per germline, CDR1 ENHRY and CDR2 SYGVKD. The CDR3 runs to 17 residues. V was trimmed by 4 bases and J by 2 bases, leaving 20 bases between them. The CDR3 loop is CAISGGGAGGKQETQYF. For the CDR3, the DNA is TGTGCCATCAGTGGAGGGGGCGCGGGAGGCAAACAAGAGACCCAGTACTTC.

The CDR3, as DNA: TGTGCCAGCATCCCCTCGGGGGTCGTTACTGAAGCTTTCTTT. Translated, it gives CASIPSGVVTEAFF. This chain connects TRBV6-5 to TRBJ1-1; perhaps TRBD1 as D (5 bases). Trimming stripped 7 bases from V and 5 bases from J, with 17 bases between. CDR1 and CDR2 from the germline V gene are MNHEY and SVGAGI. This CDR3 spans 14 amino acids.

This clone was seen a single time. The chain combines TRBV2 with TRBJ1-1; the D is unclear. In germline, CDR1 is SNHLY, CDR2 FYNNEI. V was shortened by 8 bases and J by 5 bases, with 15 bases between the two germline ends. The CDR3 length is 13 residues. CDR3 amino acids: CASSRPGRTEAFF. CDR3 in DNA: TGTGCCAGCTCCAGGCCGGGGAGAACTGAAGCTTTCTTT.

The gene calls are TRBV5-1 and TRBJ2-4, with TRBD2 matching 7 bases. CDR1 and CDR2 (germline): SGHRS, YFSETQ. The CDR3 runs to 16 residues. The trim removed 4 bases at V and 0 bases at J, leaving 7 bases unmatched. CDR3 loop: CASSPGGGRAKNIQYF. In DNA, the CDR3 is TGCGCCAGCAGCCCTGGAGGCGGGAGAGCCAAAAACATTCAGTACTTC. Full variable domain (outside the CDR3, taken from reference TRBV5-1 and TRBJ2-4): KAGVTQTPRYLIKTRGQQVTLSCSPISGHRSVSWYQQTPGQGLQFLFEYFSETQRNKGNFPGRFSGRQFSNSRSEMNVSTLELGDSALYLCASSPGGGRAKNIQYFGAGTRLSVL.

J is TRBJ2-1 and V is TRBV6-6; D remains ambiguous. Trimming cost V 4 bases and J 8 bases, with 9 bases left between them. The CDR3 length is 12 residues. The germline CDR1 and CDR2 sequences are MNHNY and SVGAGI (reference sequence). This CDR3 reads CASSFSSDEQFF. The DNA of the CDR3 is TGTGCCAGCAGTTTCTCTTCCGATGAGCAGTTCTTC.

The J gene is TRBJ1-3, the V gene TRBV14; 10 bases are shared with TRBD1. The CDR3 has 17 amino acids. In germline, CDR1 is SGHDN, CDR2 FVKESK. Trimming cost V 1 base and J 2 bases; bases outside gene matches: 5. DNA for the CDR3: TGTGCCAGCAGCCAAGTTCGACAGGGGGCTCCTGGAAACACCATATATTTT. Protein sequence: CASSQVRQGAPGNTIYF.

The V call is TRBV27, the J call TRBJ2-1, with TRBD2 matching 11 bases. CDR1 is MNHEY, CDR2 SMNVEV, per germline (reference sequence). There are 16 residues in the CDR3. V shed 6 bases, J shed 7 bases, and the junction held 11 bases outside the gene matches. In nucleotides, the CDR3 is TGTGCCAGCAGCACCTCCCGACTAGCGGGATTTAATGAGCAGTTCTTC. This sequence encodes CASSTSRLAGFNEQFF.

The genes are TRBV19 and TRBJ1-5; D remains unclear. Germline loops: CDR1 LNHDA, CDR2 SQIVND (reference sequence). V was pared by 3 bases and J by 4 bases, with 7 bases between. The length of the CDR3 is 13 residues. The CDR3 bases are TGTGCCAGTAGTATGGTAGTGAATCAGCCCCAGCATTTT. Protein sequence: CASSMVVNQPQHF.

In its sample, this clone was seen once. The CDR3 sequence: CASSQGAGGPVDTQYF. DNA for the CDR3: TGCGCCAGCAGCCAAGGAGCGGGAGGGCCGGTAGATACGCAGTATTTT. The J gene is TRBJ2-3, the V gene TRBV5-1; 10 bases line up with TRBD2. V gave up 4 bases and J gave up 5 bases; unmatched junction bases: 10. CDR1 and CDR2 from the germline V gene are SGHRS and YFSETQ. CDR3 length: 16 amino acids.